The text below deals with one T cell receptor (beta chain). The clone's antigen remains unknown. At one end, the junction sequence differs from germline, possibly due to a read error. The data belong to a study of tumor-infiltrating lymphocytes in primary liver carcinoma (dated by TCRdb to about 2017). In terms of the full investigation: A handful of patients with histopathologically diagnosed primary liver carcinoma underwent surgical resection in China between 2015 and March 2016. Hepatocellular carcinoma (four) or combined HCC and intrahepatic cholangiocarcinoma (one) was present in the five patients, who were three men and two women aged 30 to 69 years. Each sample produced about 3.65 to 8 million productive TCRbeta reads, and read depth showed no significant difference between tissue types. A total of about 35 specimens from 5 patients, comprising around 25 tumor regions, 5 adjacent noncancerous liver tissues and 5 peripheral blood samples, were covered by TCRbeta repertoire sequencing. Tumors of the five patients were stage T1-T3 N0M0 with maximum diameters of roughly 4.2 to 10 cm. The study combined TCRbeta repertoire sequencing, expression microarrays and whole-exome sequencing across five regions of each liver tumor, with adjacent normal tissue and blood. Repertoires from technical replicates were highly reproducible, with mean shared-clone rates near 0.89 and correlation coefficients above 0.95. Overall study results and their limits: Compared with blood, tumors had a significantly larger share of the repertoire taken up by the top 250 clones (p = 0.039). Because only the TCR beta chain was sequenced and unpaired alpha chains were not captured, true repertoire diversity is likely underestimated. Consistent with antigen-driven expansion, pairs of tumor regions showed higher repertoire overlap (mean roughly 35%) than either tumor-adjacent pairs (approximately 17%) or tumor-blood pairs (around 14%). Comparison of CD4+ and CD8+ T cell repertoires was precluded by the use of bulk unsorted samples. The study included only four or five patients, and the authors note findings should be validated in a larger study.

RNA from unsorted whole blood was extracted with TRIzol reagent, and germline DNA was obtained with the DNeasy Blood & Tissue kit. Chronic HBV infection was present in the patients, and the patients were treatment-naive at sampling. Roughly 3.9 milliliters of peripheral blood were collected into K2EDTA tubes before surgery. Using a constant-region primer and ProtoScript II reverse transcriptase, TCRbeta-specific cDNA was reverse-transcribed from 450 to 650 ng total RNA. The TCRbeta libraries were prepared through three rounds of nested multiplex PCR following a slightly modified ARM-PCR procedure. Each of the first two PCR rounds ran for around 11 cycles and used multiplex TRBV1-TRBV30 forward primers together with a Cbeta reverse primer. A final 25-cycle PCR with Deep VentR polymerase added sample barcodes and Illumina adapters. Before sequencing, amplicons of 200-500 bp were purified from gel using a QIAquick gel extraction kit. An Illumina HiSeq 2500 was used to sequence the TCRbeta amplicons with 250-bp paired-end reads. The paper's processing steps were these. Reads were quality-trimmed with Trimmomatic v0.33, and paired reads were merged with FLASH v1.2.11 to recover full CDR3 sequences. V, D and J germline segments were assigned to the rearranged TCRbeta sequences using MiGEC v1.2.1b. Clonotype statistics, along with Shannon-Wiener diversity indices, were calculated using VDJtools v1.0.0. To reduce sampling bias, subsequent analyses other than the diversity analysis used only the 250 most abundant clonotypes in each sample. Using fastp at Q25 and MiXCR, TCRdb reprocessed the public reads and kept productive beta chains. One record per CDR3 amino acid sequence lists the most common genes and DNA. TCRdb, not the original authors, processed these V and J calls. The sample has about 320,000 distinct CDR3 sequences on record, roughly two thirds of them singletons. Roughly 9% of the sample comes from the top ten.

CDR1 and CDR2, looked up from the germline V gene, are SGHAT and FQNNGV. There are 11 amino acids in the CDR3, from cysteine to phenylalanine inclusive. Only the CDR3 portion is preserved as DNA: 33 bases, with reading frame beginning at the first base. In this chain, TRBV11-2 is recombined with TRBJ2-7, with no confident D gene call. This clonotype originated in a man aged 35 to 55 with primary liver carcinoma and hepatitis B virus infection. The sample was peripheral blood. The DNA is TGTGTCAGCAGCCAGCTTCTCGAGCAGTACTTC. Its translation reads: CVSSQLLEQYF.